These 10 T cell receptor beta chains originate from one sample sequenced in a study of blood T cell repertoires in COVID-19 (dated by TCRdb to about 2020). Library preparation was by the immunoSEQ multiplex PCR assay. TCRdb mirrors the immuneACCESS table, restricted to in-frame sequences. Some clones are absent from its copies; in checked studies, under half trace to an unresolved V gene, and the reason for the others is unknown. This sample is represented by under 350,000 clones; 90% of them were singletons. The leading ten clones occupy around 2.5% of the sample. The sample comprised PBMCs or T cells enriched from blood (not recorded which). The receptors come from a man in his sixties who had recovered from COVID-19.

There are a few counts of this clone. The gene calls are TRBV6-5 and TRBJ2-6; D is possibly TRBD1 (6 bases). Germline values: CDR1 MNHEY, CDR2 SVGAGI. The CDR3 runs 14 residues. CDR3 nucleotide sequence: TGTGCGACACAGGGAGCCTCTGGGGCCAACGTCCTGACTTTC. Residues: CATQGASGANVLTF.

The chain links TRBV14 to TRBJ2-5; D unresolved. The CDR3 totals 13 residues. CDR1 and CDR2 from the germline V gene are SGHDN and FVKESK. Trimming shortened V by 2 bases and J by 5 bases, and 9 bases separated the two germline ends. The CDR3 protein is CASSQRSWETQYF. The CDR3 nucleotides are TGTGCCAGCAGCCAAAGGAGCTGGGAGACCCAGTACTTC.

The CDR3 protein is CASSLPSGGAYSYEQYF. The CDR3 bases are TGTGCCAGCAGCTTACCTAGCGGGGGGGCCTACTCCTACGAGCAGTACTTC. This chain connects TRBV7-2 to TRBJ2-7; 12 bases agree with TRBD2. Germline assignment: CDR1 SGHTA and CDR2 FQGNSA. The CDR3 sequence is 17 residues long. With V trimmed by 2 bases and J by 0 bases, 5 bases remained unmatched.

This chain links TRBV19 with TRBJ2-7; a possible D gene is TRBD2 (5 bases). This CDR3 has 16 residues. With 3 bases removed from V and 1 base from J, the gap between germline ends came to 16 bases. Germline CDR1 and CDR2: LNHDA and SQIVND (reference sequence). CDR3: CASSMVLGSGSYEQYF. CDR3 nucleotides: TGTGCCAGTAGTATGGTTCTCGGCAGCGGTTCCTACGAGCAGTACTTC.

This clone appeared once. The chain carries TRBV4-1 and TRBJ1-1, with D hard to call. Germline values: CDR1 MGHRA, CDR2 YSYEKL. The length of the CDR3 is 13 residues. V was trimmed by 4 bases and J by 3 bases, leaving 9 bases between them. CDR3 nucleotides: TGCGCCAGCAGCCCGAGGGTGGACACTGAAGCTTTCTTT. Translated, it gives CASSPRVDTEAFF.

This chain links TRBV18 with TRBJ2-2; 10 bases are a match to TRBD2. Looked up from germline, CDR1 is KGHSH and CDR2 is LQKENI. The CDR3 covers 17 residues. V shed 1 base, J shed 4 bases, and the junction held 6 bases outside the gene matches. CDR3 DNA sequence: TGTGCCAGCTCACCACTAGCGGGAGGCCAAGGCACCGGGGAGCTGTTTTTT. It translates to CASSPLAGGQGTGELFF.

The chain employs TRBV5-5 and TRBJ1-1; unclear D gene. Germline CDR1 and CDR2: SGHKS and YYEKEE (reference sequence). V was cut by 0 bases and J by 0 bases, with 6 bases left in between. The CDR3 runs 14 residues. Here the CDR3 DNA reads TGTGCCAGCAGCTTGGGCAGGCTGAACACTGAAGCTTTCTTT. Protein sequence: CASSLGRLNTEAFF.

This clone was observed a handful of times. The chain couples TRBV4-2 to TRBJ2-2; 7 bases are a match to TRBD1. Losses at the gene ends were 4 bases for V and 0 bases for J; bases not matched to a gene: 2. CDR3 length equals 15 residues. Germline CDR1 LGHNA, CDR2 YNFKEQ. CDR3 in DNA: TGTGCCAGCAGCCTTACAGGGGCGAACACCGGGGAGCTGTTTTTT. Translating gives CASSLTGANTGELFF.

The chain carries TRBV2 and TRBJ1-2; no firm D call. This CDR3 contains 11 residues. The V end lost 8 bases, the J end lost 2 bases, and 6 bases lay between the germline ends. Germline V lookup: CDR1 SNHLY, CDR2 FYNNEI. This CDR3 reads CASSVNYGYTF. In nucleotides, the CDR3 is TGTGCCAGCTCGGTCAACTATGGCTACACCTTC.

The rearrangement joins TRBV27 to TRBJ2-7; no reliable D call. The CDR3 is 13 amino acids. CDR1 and CDR2 from the germline V gene are MNHEY and SMNVEV (reference sequence). Between the trimmed V and J ends, which lost 6 bases and 5 bases, there was a span of 14 bases. CDR3 nucleotides: TGTGCCAGCAGATCCCACGGGTCTAACGAGCAGTACTTC. This encodes CASRSHGSNEQYF.